This record covers a single T cell receptor (beta chain). The junction does not match germline at one end; this may be a read error. TCRdb processed the 5' RACE reads anew with MiXCR; each CDR3 protein has one entry. The sample records roughly 55,000 distinct CDR3 sequences, approximately 25% being singletons. The CDR3 has 14 amino acids. Germline CDR1 reads KGHSH; CDR2 reads LQKENI. The J gene is TRBJ2-2, the V gene TRBV18; 7 nucleotides align to TRBD2. The TCR sequence derives from a female donor with breast cancer. Sequenced material: tumor-infiltrating naive CD4+ T cells sorted from the breast tumor. The sample's subset: naive CD4+ T cells, CD4+CD45RA+CD25-. The CDR3 sequence: CASSPGLDTGELLF. For the CDR3, the DNA is TGTGCCAGCTCACCAGGACTAGACACCGGGGAGCTGCTTTTT.